This TCR beta chain was sequenced during a study of sequential checkpoint blockade in melanoma. Study-wide background: Randomization was 1:1 between first-line nivolumab→ipilimumab and ipilimumab→nivolumab. Both treatment sequences were followed by maintenance nivolumab.

The CDR3 is made up of 16 amino acids. Germline CDR1 and CDR2: SGDLS and YYNGEE. With 0 bases removed from V and 0 bases from J, the gap between germline ends came to 11 bases. The table came from immunoSEQ multiplex PCR; TCRdb's copy has only in-frame clones and leaves some out. This table holds about 40,000 clones, roughly 88% found once. The sample's treatment: randomized to nivolumab then ipilimumab (arm A) or the reverse (arm B). DNA-damaging chemotherapy had not been given to any patient beforehand. From thawed PBMCs, live CD3+CD8+ cells negative for CD19 and CD56 were sorted. The chain links TRBV9 to TRBJ2-3; D is unresolved. This TCR was recovered from a human donor with melanoma. Sequences were derived from CD8+ T cells sorted from blood (inferred from file names), sampled from a patient given nivolumab and ipilimumab in sequence. CDR3 amino acids: CASSVGPSTSTDTQYF. CDR3 bases: TGTGCCAGCAGCGTAGGTCCCTCGACTAGCACAGATACGCAGTATTTT.